One T cell receptor beta chain is described in this entry. Sequencing used immunoSEQ multiplex PCR; TCRdb keeps in-frame clones, though not all of them. The sample shows 150,000 to 200,000 clones, 80% to 90% of them seen only once. The data were obtained in a study of blood T cell repertoires in COVID-19. Germline values: CDR1 KGHSH, CDR2 LQKENI. The CDR3 covers 14 residues. The V end was cut by 0 bases, the J end by 3 bases, with 7 bases between. The receptor was isolated from a woman aged 55-70 years with COVID-19, enrolled during active disease. The genes are TRBV18 and TRBJ2-3; no clear D gene. The sequencing sample was made of peripheral blood. CDR3 protein: CASSPPGVTDTQYF. The CDR3 region has the DNA TGTGCCAGCTCACCACCAGGAGTAACAGATACGCAGTATTTT.